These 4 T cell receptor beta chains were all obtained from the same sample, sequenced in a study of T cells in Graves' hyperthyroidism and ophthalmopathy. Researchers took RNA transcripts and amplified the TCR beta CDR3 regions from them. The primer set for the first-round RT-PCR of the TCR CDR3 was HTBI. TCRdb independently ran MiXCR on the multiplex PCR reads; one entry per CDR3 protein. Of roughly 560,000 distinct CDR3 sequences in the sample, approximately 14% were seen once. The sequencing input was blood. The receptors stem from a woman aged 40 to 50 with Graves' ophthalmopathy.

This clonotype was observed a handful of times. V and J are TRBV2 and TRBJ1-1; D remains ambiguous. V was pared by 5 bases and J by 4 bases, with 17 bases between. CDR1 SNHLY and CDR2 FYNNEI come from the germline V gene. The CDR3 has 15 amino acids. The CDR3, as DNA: TGTGCCAGCAGTCCGCCCAATCGAGGGAGCACTGAAGCTTTCTTT. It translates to CASSPPNRGSTEAFF.

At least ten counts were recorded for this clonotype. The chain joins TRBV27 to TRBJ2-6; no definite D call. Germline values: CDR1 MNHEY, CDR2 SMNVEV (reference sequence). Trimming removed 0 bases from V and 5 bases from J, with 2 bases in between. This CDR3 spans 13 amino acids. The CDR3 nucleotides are TGTGCCAGCAGTTTATCCTGGGCCAACGTCCTGACTTTC. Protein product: CASSLSWANVLTF.

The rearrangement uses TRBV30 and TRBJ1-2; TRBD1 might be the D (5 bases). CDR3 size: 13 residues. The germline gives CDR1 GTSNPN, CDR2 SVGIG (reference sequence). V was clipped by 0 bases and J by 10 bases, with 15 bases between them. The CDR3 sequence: CAWSVKAVGTYTF. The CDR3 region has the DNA TGTGCCTGGAGTGTAAAGGCAGTTGGGACCTACACCTTC.

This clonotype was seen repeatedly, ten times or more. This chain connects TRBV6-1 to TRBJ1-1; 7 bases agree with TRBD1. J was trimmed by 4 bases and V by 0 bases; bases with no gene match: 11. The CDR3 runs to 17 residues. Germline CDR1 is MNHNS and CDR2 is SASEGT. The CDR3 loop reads CASSEATTHRQGTEAFF. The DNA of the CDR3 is TGTGCCAGCAGTGAAGCGACTACTCATCGACAGGGCACTGAAGCTTTCTTT.